This T cell receptor (beta chain) appears in the sequencing data of a study of T cells in localized non-small cell lung cancer. Study-wide results and limits: A median of roughly 57 clones ranked among the top 100 in tumor appeared in adjacent lung. Greater blood T cell density accompanied longer overall survival. Heterogeneity remains possible because sequencing was limited to only one tumor region.

In the case of this clone: What it recognizes is unknown.

TCRdb's table, derived via immunoSEQ multiplex PCR, lists solely in-frame clones and lacks some. This sample has over 15,000 clones, with 75% to 90% found just once. The clonotype was recovered from a male donor at least 60 years old with stage II squamous cell lung carcinoma. The sequences come from peripheral blood, collected before any cancer treatment.

CDR3 in amino acids: CASTPIGADIQYF. In DNA form, the CDR3 reads TGTGCCAGCACCCCTATCGGCGCGGACATTCAGTACTTC. The chain couples TRBV27 to TRBJ2-4; no clear D gene. The germline gives CDR1 MNHEY, CDR2 SMNVEV (reference sequence). Deletions cut 7 bases from V and 8 bases from J, with 15 bases between. The CDR3 contains 13 residues.